This T cell receptor beta chain is from a study of graft-versus-host responses after intestinal transplantation. The study, taken as a whole, reports: GvH clonotypes were identified within recipient marrow, with a subset emerging first in ileum or blood.

Both intraepithelial and lamina propria lymphocytes were released by processing graft tissue. A note on this clone: Its antigen is unidentified.

The CDR3 extends over 13 amino acids. With V trimmed by 6 bases and J by 4 bases, 8 bases remained unmatched. Germline V gene lookup returns CDR1 SQVTM and CDR2 ANQGSEA. Generated by immunoSEQ multiplex PCR, the TCRdb table keeps only in-frame clones and is missing some. The table lists approximately 37,000 clones, about nine tenths of them singletons, with about a sixth in the top ten. This TCR came from a human patient who received an intestinal transplant, so some T cells may come from the graft donor. This rearrangement joins TRBV29-1 to TRBJ1-2, with TRBD1 matching 7 bases. The material sequenced was ileum tissue, taken roughly 200 days after intestinal transplant. CDR3 bases: TGCAGCGTCCGGGGACAGAACCTCTATGGCTACACCTTC. It yields the protein CSVRGQNLYGYTF.